Listed below are T cell receptor beta chains from one sample, sequenced in a study of cytomegalovirus exposure and HLA in healthy donors. Here immunoSEQ multiplex PCR was the method, and the copy in TCRdb shows in-frame clones only, minus some. The profile shows roughly 170,000 clones, around 86% of them singletons. The sample comprised PBMCs. Every receptor here comes from a man aged 45-65 years in good health and CMV-seronegative. Both conserved end residues are part of each CDR3.

V: TRBV2
J: TRBJ1-2
CDR3: CASTPQLNYGYTF

V: TRBV5-1
J: TRBJ2-7
CDR3: CASSLESGGISYEQYF

V: TRBV7-2
J: TRBJ2-7
CDR3: CASSPGAYEQYF

V: TRBV6-5
J: TRBJ2-1
CDR3: CASRSRDRANEQFF

V: TRBV9
J: TRBJ1-3
CDR3: CASSAFSGNTIYF

V: TRBV9
J: TRBJ2-2
CDR3: CASSVGGNPPGELFF

V: TRBV7-2
J: TRBJ2-7
CDR3: CASGTSGTYEQYF

V: TRBV5-1
J: TRBJ2-3
CDR3: CASNQQGQLTDTQYF

V: TRBV10-3
J: TRBJ2-1
CDR3: CAIGGLSIAGVSSYNEQFF

V: TRBV5-4
J: TRBJ1-3
CDR3: CASSFAGAVLTIYF

V: TRBV28
J: TRBJ2-4
CDR3: CASNGGGLNKNIQYF

V: TRBV21-1
J: TRBJ1-4
CDR3: CASSKGREVYSATNEKLFF

V: TRBV29-1
J: TRBJ2-4
CDR3: CSVATGTGGIIQYF

V: TRBV6-5
J: TRBJ1-4
CDR3: CASSVVTGGGEKLFF

V: TRBV5-1
J: TRBJ2-5
CDR3: CASSPLRQETQYF

V: TRBV5-5
J: TRBJ2-1
CDR3: CASSFLYNEQFF

V: TRBV7-2
J: TRBJ2-6
CDR3: CASSLRSGAHSGANVLTF

V: TRBV28
J: TRBJ1-5
CDR3: CASSPRGPQPQHF

V: TRBV2
J: TRBJ1-4
CDR3: CASSAVTATNEKLFF

V: TRBV7-3
J: TRBJ2-5
CDR3: CASSLAGPRETQYF

V: TRBV2
J: TRBJ2-3
CDR3: CASREHGTSGGTGYF

V: TRBV7-9
J: TRBJ2-5
CDR3: CASSSYQETQYF

V: TRBV5-1
J: TRBJ2-1
CDR3: CASSLGLGPMVNEQFF

V: TRBV4-3
J: TRBJ1-2
CDR3: CASSQDHRDRGVVSF

V: TRBV7-9
J: TRBJ2-7
CDR3: CASSSVDEQYF

V: TRBV5-1
J: TRBJ2-5
CDR3: CASSFEGAKETQYF

V: TRBV19
J: TRBJ2-2
CDR3: CASRSGQIANTGELFF